The clone carrying this T cell receptor (beta chain) was counted only a few times. Its antigen is currently unknown. Every donor provided 9.5 to 10 milliliters of peripheral blood. The CDR3 has 17 amino acids. V lost 2 bases and J lost 2; bases outside the gene matches: 8. Germline-derived CDR1 and CDR2 are SNHLY and FYNNEI. These data originate in a study of blood T cells in healthy people across ages. Study results and caveats: Diversity figures based on one million T cells were deemed too low. The recorded TCR beta diversity per million T cells decreased in a roughly linear manner with age. PBMCs were not sorted, which prevented a conclusive comparison of naive versus antigen-experienced cells.

The authors ran a second PCR of 7 to 11 cycles using a sample-barcoded 5' primer and a J-beta primer mix. Via MiXCR, TCRdb re-called the 5' RACE reads, giving one row per CDR3 protein. The repertoire holds approximately 670,000 distinct CDR3 sequences, with roughly 43% as singletons. The sample consisted of blood. V and J are TRBV2 and TRBJ1-4, with 7 positions matching TRBD1. The TCR comes from a man older than 75 in good health. The CDR3 is CASSELQGVGTNEKLFF. The CDR3 DNA reads TGTGCCAGCAGTGAACTCCAGGGGGTTGGGACTAATGAAAAACTGTTTTTT. The variable domain in full, completed from reference TRBV2 and TRBJ1-4, reads EPEVTQTPSHQVTQMGQEVILRCVPISNHLYFYWYRQILGQKVEFLVSFYNNEISEKSEIFDDQFSVERPDGSNFTLKIRSTKLEDSAMYFCASSELQGVGTNEKLFFGSGTQLSVL.